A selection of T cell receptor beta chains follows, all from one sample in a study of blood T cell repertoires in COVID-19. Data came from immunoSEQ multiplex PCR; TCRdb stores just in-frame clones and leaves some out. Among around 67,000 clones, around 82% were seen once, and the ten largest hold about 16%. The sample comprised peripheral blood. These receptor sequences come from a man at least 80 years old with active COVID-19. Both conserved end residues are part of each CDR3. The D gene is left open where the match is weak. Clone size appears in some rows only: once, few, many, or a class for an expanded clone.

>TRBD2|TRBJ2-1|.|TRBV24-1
CATSDPYGGDENEQFF
TGTGCCACCAGTGATCCGTACGGGGGGGACGAGAATGAGCAGTTCTTC
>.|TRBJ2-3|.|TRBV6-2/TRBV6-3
CASSFLREPSTDTQYF
TGTGCCAGCAGTTTTCTGAGGGAGCCTAGCACAGATACGCAGTATTTT
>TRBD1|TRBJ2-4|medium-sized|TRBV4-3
CASSQDLGQNLAKNIQYF
TGCGCCAGCAGCCAAGATTTGGGACAGAACCTAGCCAAAAACATTCAGTACTTC
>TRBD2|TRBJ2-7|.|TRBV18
CASSSTSGSYEQYF
TGTGCCAGCTCATCGACTAGCGGCTCCTACGAGCAGTACTTC
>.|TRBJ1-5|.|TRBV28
CASTLQGFLNQPQHF
TGTGCCAGCACCCTACAGGGTTTCTTGAATCAGCCCCAGCATTTT
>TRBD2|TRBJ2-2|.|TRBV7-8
CASSLTGGSQTGELFF
TGTGCCAGCAGCTTAACGGGCGGGAGTCAGACCGGGGAGCTGTTTTTT
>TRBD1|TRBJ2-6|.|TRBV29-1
CSVGQGSSSGANVLTF
TGCAGCGTCGGACAGGGCTCTAGCTCTGGGGCCAACGTCCTGACTTTC
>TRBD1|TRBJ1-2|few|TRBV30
CAWSVGTGNGYTF
TGTGCCTGGAGTGTTGGGACAGGGAATGGCTACACCTTC
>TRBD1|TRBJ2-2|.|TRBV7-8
CASSLIRGTGELFF
TGTGCCAGCAGCTTAATCAGGGGGACCGGGGAGCTGTTTTTT
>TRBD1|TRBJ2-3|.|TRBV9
CASSAGTVVPDTQYF
TGTGCCAGCAGCGCAGGGACAGTGGTGCCAGATACGCAGTATTTT
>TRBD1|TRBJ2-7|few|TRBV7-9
CASSSGGQDYEQYF
TGTGCCAGCAGCTCAGGAGGACAGGACTACGAGCAGTACTTC
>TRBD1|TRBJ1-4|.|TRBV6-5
CASTGQTGGEKLFF
TGTGCCAGCACCGGACAGACAGGGGGCGAAAAACTGTTTTTT
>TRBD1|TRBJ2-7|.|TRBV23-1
CASSHEDRVFFYEQYF
TGCGCCAGCAGTCACGAGGACAGGGTATTCTTCTACGAGCAGTACTTC
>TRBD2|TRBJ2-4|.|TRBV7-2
CASSFGTINQNIQYF
TGTGCCAGCAGCTTCGGGACTATTAACCAAAACATTCAGTACTTC
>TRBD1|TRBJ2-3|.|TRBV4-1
CASSNRDRGPDTQYF
TGCGCCAGCAGCAACCGGGACAGGGGCCCAGATACGCAGTATTTT
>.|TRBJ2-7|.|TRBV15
CATSRDQLIRGTGSEQYF
TGTGCCACCAGCAGAGACCAACTAATTCGCGGGACTGGATCCGAGCAGTACTTC